These 22 T cell receptor beta chains share one sample of origin, sequenced in a study of metastatic and nonmetastatic thyroid tumors. Among the patients, none had received any treatment before thyroid surgery. TCRdb reprocessed the PCR reads using MiXCR. In the table there are tens of thousands of clones, 15% of which are singletons. The sequenced sample consisted of blood. The receptors here all came from a male donor with papillary thyroid cancer or a benign thyroid nodule (not recorded which). Some clones in this sample may be carry-over from other donors' samples.

This clone was detected ten times or more. The chain combines TRBV20-1 with TRBJ2-7, with TRBD2 matching over 10 bases. The trim removed 0 bases at V and 0 bases at J, leaving 11 bases unmatched. Looked up from germline, CDR1 is DFQATT and CDR2 is SNEGSKA (reference sequence). The CDR3 sequence is 18 residues long. The DNA for the CDR3 is TGCAGTGCTAGAGATCAAGGGCTAGCGGGAGTTAACTCCTACGAGCAGTACTTC. It codes for CSARDQGLAGVNSYEQYF.

The chain combines TRBV6-1 with TRBJ1-4, with D uncertain. The CDR3 totals 15 residues. V lost 1 base and J 8 bases, leaving 14 bases between the germline ends. Germline CDR1 MNHNS, CDR2 SASEGT. The CDR3 protein is CASSEGSGLVEKLFF. CDR3 nucleotide sequence: TGTGCCAGCAGTGAAGGCTCGGGGTTGGTGGAAAAACTGTTTTTT.

Remarks on this clone: Possible read error: a much larger clone is one base away. The chain has TRBV4-1 and TRBJ2-3; 12 bases align to TRBD2. Per germline, CDR1 MGHRA and CDR2 YSYEKL. V trimming: 1 base; J trimming: 0 bases; junction bases outside the gene matches: 5. This CDR3 has 18 amino acids. The CDR3 loop is CASSQAPLAGGSTDTQYF. The CDR3 DNA reads as TGCGCCAGCAGCCAAGCCCCACTAGCGGGGGGTAGCACAGATACGCAGTATTTT.

This clone has at least ten counts. The chain employs TRBV5-6 and TRBJ2-7; no reliable D call. Deletions cut 0 bases from V and 4 bases from J, with 8 bases between. CDR3 length equals 13 residues. Per germline, CDR1 SGHDT and CDR2 YYEEEE. The DNA for the CDR3 is TGTGCCAGCAGCTTGGAAGGTTATTACGAGCAGTACTTC. Protein product: CASSLEGYYEQYF.

This clone was counted between two and nine times. One end of the junction is discordant with germline, which a read error may explain. The rearrangement uses TRBV7-9 and TRBJ2-7; D is ambiguous. The CDR3 length is 15 residues. Germline CDR1 reads SEHNR; CDR2 reads FQNEAQ (reference sequence). The CDR3 DNA reads as TGTGCCAGCACCGTCTTTGCGGAGACTTATGACGATCAGTACTTC. This codes for CASTVFAETYDDQYF.

The V gene is TRBV19, the J gene TRBJ1-2; D remains unclear. Trimming pared 6 bases from V and 8 bases from J, leaving 19 bases between. The CDR3 contains 14 residues. In germline, CDR1 is LNHDA, CDR2 SQIVND (reference sequence). The CDR3 DNA reads TGTGCCAGTAGCCGGCTCGTTGATAGCCCCGGCTACACCTTC. Translated, it gives CASSRLVDSPGYTF.

The J gene is TRBJ1-5, the V gene TRBV20-1; 7 nucleotides agree with TRBD1. This CDR3 is built from 16 residues. Germline assignment: CDR1 DFQATT and CDR2 SNEGSKA (reference sequence). V trimming: 0 bases; J trimming: 1 base; junction bases outside the gene matches: 6. In DNA form, the CDR3 reads TGCAGTGCTAGAGATAGAGACAGGGAAAGCAATCAGCCCCAGCATTTT. Its translation: CSARDRDRESNQPQHF.

This clone was picked up a small number of times. This chain joins TRBV30 and TRBJ2-6; D is undetermined. The V and J ends lost 0 bases and 1 base respectively, with 7 bases between them. There are 15 residues in the CDR3. Germline values: CDR1 GTSNPN, CDR2 SVGIG (reference sequence). CDR3 in amino acids: CAWSVGESGANVLTF. The CDR3 DNA reads TGTGCCTGGAGTGTAGGTGAATCTGGGGCCAACGTCCTGACTTTC. Using reference TRBV30 and TRBJ2-6 for the parts outside the CDR3, the full variable domain is SQTIHQWPATLVQPVGSPLSLECTVEGTSNPNLYWYRQAAGRGLQLLFYSVGIGQISSEVPQNLSASRPQDRQFILSSKKLLLSDSGFYLCAWSVGESGANVLTFGAGSRLTVL.

This clone occurred many times. This sequence joins TRBV6-1 and TRBJ2-1; TRBD2 matches at 14 bases. The CDR3 extends over 17 amino acids. CDR1 is MNHNS, CDR2 SASEGT, per germline. V shed 10 bases, J shed 7 bases, and the junction held 15 bases outside the gene matches. CDR3 nucleotides: TGTGCCACCGAACTCCAGGGACTAGCGGGAGCTGGAAATGAGCAGTTCTTC. It translates to CATELQGLAGAGNEQFF.

By share, this clone ranks as medium-sized. The rearrangement links TRBV5-1 to TRBJ2-7; perhaps TRBD2 as D (5 bases). The V gene lost 1 base and the J gene lost 1 base, with 12 bases spanning the gap. From germline, CDR1 is SGHRS and CDR2 YFSETQ. This CDR3 spans 15 amino acids. The chain's CDR3 is CASSLSGLGSYEQYF. The CDR3 DNA reads as TGCGCCAGCAGCTTGTCGGGGTTGGGGTCCTACGAGCAGTACTTC.

In this sample, this clone turned up many times. The chain links TRBV7-2 to TRBJ1-2, with 8 bases matching TRBD1. The J segment lost 5 bases and the V segment lost 5 bases, leaving 10 bases of the junction unmatched. Germline lookup yields CDR1 SGHTA and CDR2 FQGNSA. The CDR3 is made up of 15 amino acids. For the CDR3, the DNA is TGTGCCAGCAGCCAAGGGACAGGCCAGGGATATGGCTACACCTTC. It specifies CASSQGTGQGYGYTF.

This clone was seen repeatedly, ten times or more. The rearrangement joins TRBV30 to TRBJ1-1; TRBD1 is a possible D gene (5 bases). The CDR3 covers 14 residues. The germline V gene has CDR1 GTSNPN and CDR2 SVGIG (reference sequence). Trimming shortened V by 4 bases and J by 6 bases, and 18 bases separated the two germline ends. For the CDR3, the DNA is TGTGCCTGGACCCTGGGGGGTTTAGTCGCTGAAGCTTTCTTT. This gives the protein CAWTLGGLVAEAFF.

There are many counts of this clone. This chain joins TRBV7-2 and TRBJ2-7; D not certain. Germline V gene sequence: CDR1 SGHTA, CDR2 FQGNSA. V was cut by 8 bases and J by 6 bases, with 23 bases left in between. The CDR3 contains 15 residues. This chain's CDR3 is CASSLIGSSESEQYF. The DNA of the CDR3 is TGTGCCAGCTCCCTTATAGGATCATCCGAGAGCGAGCAGTACTTC.

This clone was detected ten times or more. V and J are TRBV20-1 and TRBJ2-2, with TRBD2 matching over 8 bases. There are 15 residues in the CDR3. Germline CDR1 reads DFQATT; CDR2 reads SNEGSKA (reference sequence). The J segment lost 1 base and the V segment lost 4 bases, leaving 5 bases of the junction unmatched. The CDR3, as DNA: TGCAGTGCTACCGGGGGGGGGAAGAACACCGGGGAGCTGTTTTTT. This gives the protein CSATGGGKNTGELFF.

Ten or more counts support this clone. J is TRBJ1-1 and V is TRBV5-1, with unresolved D. Germline V gives CDR1 SGHRS, CDR2 YFSETQ. The V end was cut by 4 bases, the J end by 1 base, with 14 bases between. This CDR3 has 15 residues. The CDR3 loop reads CASSVWGAKNTEAFF. CDR3 sequence (DNA): TGCGCCAGCAGCGTCTGGGGAGCAAAGAACACTGAAGCTTTCTTT.

The chain combines TRBV6-2 or TRBV6-3 with TRBJ2-7, with D maybe TRBD2 (5 bases). Between the trimmed V and J ends, which lost 7 bases and 7 bases, there was a span of 23 bases. Germline CDR1 MNHEY, CDR2 SVGEGT. This CDR3 is built from 15 residues. CDR3 nucleotide sequence: TGTGCCAGCATGTTTACCGGGATAGGGTATTGGGAGCAGTACTTC. Residues: CASMFTGIGYWEQYF.

This clone has at least ten counts. The J gene is TRBJ2-2, the V gene TRBV7-9; TRBD1 matches 7 bases. V was clipped by 3 bases and J by 6 bases; unmatched bases: 4. The CDR3 contains 14 residues. From germline, CDR1 is SEHNR and CDR2 FQNEAQ (reference sequence). The CDR3 nucleotides are TGTGCCAGCAGCTTTTACCAGGGGGCCGGGGAGCTGTTTTTT. Amino acids: CASSFYQGAGELFF.

This clone was found many times. The rearrangement links TRBV27 to TRBJ2-1, with 7 nucleotides matching TRBD1. CDR1 MNHEY and CDR2 SMNVEV come from the germline V gene (reference sequence). Germline trimming cut 3 bases from V and 6 bases from J; bases unmatched to any gene: 8. The CDR3 extends over 15 amino acids. CDR3 residues: CASSLEGGYGNEQFF. The CDR3 coding sequence is TGTGCCAGCAGTTTGGAAGGGGGCTATGGCAATGAGCAGTTCTTC.

This clone was picked up many times. Other nucleotide sequences in the sample specify the same CDR3. This chain connects TRBV19 to TRBJ2-3; no clear D gene. The CDR3 extends over 11 amino acids. Trimming removed 3 bases from V and 6 bases from J, with 4 bases in between. Germline values: CDR1 LNHDA, CDR2 SQIVND (reference sequence). The CDR3 protein is CASSIGDTQYF. The CDR3 nucleotides are TGTGCCAGTAGTATTGGGGATACGCAGTATTTT.

This clone qualifies as medium-sized. The V and J genes are TRBV11-3 and TRBJ2-7; 7 nucleotides align to TRBD1. CDR3 length: 15 amino acids. V trimming: 1 base; J trimming: 2 bases; junction bases outside the gene matches: 5. CDR1 and CDR2 from the germline V gene are SGHNT and YENEEA. This CDR3 reads CASSLVAGGAYEQYF. CDR3 nucleotide sequence: TGTGCCAGCAGCTTAGTGGCAGGGGGAGCCTACGAGCAGTACTTC.

This clone occurred many times. This chain uses TRBV6-1 with TRBJ2-7, with D perhaps matching TRBD1 or TRBD2 (5 bases each). CDR1 and CDR2 (germline): MNHNS, SASEGT. The CDR3 is 14 residues long. V was pared by 6 bases and J by 8 bases, with 20 bases between. Here the CDR3 DNA reads TGTGCCAGCAGCCCATCGGGACCCTCCGGCCAGCAGTACTTC. This translates into CASSPSGPSGQQYF.

J is TRBJ2-5 and V is TRBV24-1; 9 bases map to TRBD2. The junction had 3 bases not matched to a gene; V was cut back by 3 bases and J by 5 bases. The CDR3 has 14 amino acids. CDR1 KGHDR and CDR2 SFDVKD come from the germline V gene. Written as DNA, the CDR3 is TGTGCCACCAGTGATGGCGGGGGGGCCGAGACCCAGTACTTC. Translation gives CATSDGGGAETQYF.